This TCR beta chain originates from a study of control samples from healthy donors and cancer patients. The CDR3 covers 13 residues. Trimming removed 3 bases at V and 4 bases at J, with 8 bases between. Germline loops: CDR1 KGHDR, CDR2 SFDVKD. Here immunoSEQ multiplex PCR was the method, and the copy in TCRdb shows in-frame clones only, minus some. The sample has more than 70,000 clones; 91% are singletons. The receptor was derived from a woman aged 30 to 39 in good health. The J gene is TRBJ1-1, the V gene TRBV24-1; no reliable D call. The source material was blood. CDR3 protein: CATSDLVSTEAFF. The CDR3 nucleotides read TGTGCCACCAGTGATCTTGTCAGCACTGAAGCTTTCTTT.